The source of this T cell receptor beta chain is a study of blood T cells in healthy people across ages (dated by TCRdb to the mid-2010s). With regard to the full study: In model experiments, template switching captured roughly one uniquely barcoded TCR beta cDNA molecule for every two T cells. Age-related changes in TCR beta repertoire diversity were measured in the study by deep sequencing normalized with unique cDNA molecular identifiers. Four age groups were formed from the donors: young (average 16 years), middle-aged (approximately 40), aged (under 70) and long-lived (around 82). To avoid experimental bias, donors of different ages were randomly spread across the sequencing lanes. Two additional independent replicas of 1 million unique cDNA reads from the same blood draw were analyzed for two donors (one aged 18 to 30 and one aged 80 or older).

Turning to this clonotype: No antigen is known for it. The input lacks base qualities; no much larger clone sits a single base away.

Donors were a few dozen systemically healthy Caucasian individuals from Russia aged about 6 to 100 years. About 10 milliliters of peripheral blood were drawn from each donor into EDTA-treated Vacutainer tubes. Ficoll-Paque density-gradient centrifugation was used to isolate PBMCs, with at least 6.5 million per sample. Trizol reagent was used to extract total RNA from the PBMCs, yielding at least 5.5 micrograms per sample. The percentages of naive CD45RAhigh/CD27high T cells were determined by flow cytometry on a PBMC aliquot from every donor. CDR3 length: 15 amino acids, cysteine to phenylalanine. Here the CDR3 DNA is all that survives: 45 bases in frame from base 1. Trimming costs V 3 bases and J 5 bases, and their ends lie 14 bases apart. Taken from the germline V gene (reference sequence), the CDR1 and CDR2 loops are MNHNY and SVGAGI. The paper's findings and limits, for the study overall: Observed TCR beta diversity per million T cells fell roughly linearly with age, and a significant reduction was already apparent by age around 40. Compared with the aged group, the long-lived group had more naive CD4+ T cells, fewer expanded clones and increased TCR diversity, suggesting age selection. Because the CMV infection status of the donors was unknown, age-related changes in expanded clonotypes may potentially have been confounded. Total diversity estimates from one million sequenced T cells were considered lower bounds and underestimates. Conclusive comparison of naive and antigen-experienced compartments was prevented by the profiling of bulk unsorted PBMCs. A strong correlation was found between observed TCR beta diversity and the percentage of naive T cells measured by flow cytometry.

The protocol used for the library was 5' RACE. Sequenced using an Illumina HiSeq 2500. A second roughly 7 to 11 cycle PCR used a sample-barcoded 5' primer and a J-beta primer mix. Each TCR beta cDNA molecule received a unique molecular identifier from a template-switch 5' adaptor carrying 12 random nucleotides. At least 2.5 million CDR3-containing paired-end reads were obtained from each sample. First-strand cDNA synthesis was performed from all RNA using the Mint cDNA synthesis kit, with priming by a TRBC-specific oligonucleotide. After uracil-DNA glycosylase treatment, a first 18-cycle PCR used universal primers M1SS and BC2_uni_R on all cDNA. The study's own analysis went as follows. Each sample was normalized by randomly selecting 1 million high-quality reads, each carrying a distinct molecular identifier. Reads sharing molecular identifiers were discarded rather than binned into consensus sequences. CDR3 identification, clonotype clustering and error correction used MiTCR with a Q25 quality threshold and the strictest error-elimination algorithm. Lower-bound total TCR beta diversity was estimated with a nonparametric unseen species model using Euler transformation. The public reads were quality trimmed at Q25 with fastp and then assembled into clones with MiXCR by TCRdb, keeping productive beta chains. Each CDR3 protein appears once, grouped with its most common genes and DNA. TCRdb, not the authors, supplied the V and J calls. The table for this sample lists roughly 1,800,000 distinct CDR3 sequences; about 50% of them were counted only once. Of the sample, around 2.1% is held by the ten largest clones.

The sequence derives from a woman aged 40 to 50 in good health. The sequencing input was blood. The rearranged segments are TRBV6-6 and TRBJ2-1; TRBD1 might be the D gene, on 5 matching bases. The DNA is TGTGCCAGCAGTTATGGAGACCGCAGGGACAATGAGCAGTTCTTC. Translated, this gives CASSYGDRRDNEQFF.